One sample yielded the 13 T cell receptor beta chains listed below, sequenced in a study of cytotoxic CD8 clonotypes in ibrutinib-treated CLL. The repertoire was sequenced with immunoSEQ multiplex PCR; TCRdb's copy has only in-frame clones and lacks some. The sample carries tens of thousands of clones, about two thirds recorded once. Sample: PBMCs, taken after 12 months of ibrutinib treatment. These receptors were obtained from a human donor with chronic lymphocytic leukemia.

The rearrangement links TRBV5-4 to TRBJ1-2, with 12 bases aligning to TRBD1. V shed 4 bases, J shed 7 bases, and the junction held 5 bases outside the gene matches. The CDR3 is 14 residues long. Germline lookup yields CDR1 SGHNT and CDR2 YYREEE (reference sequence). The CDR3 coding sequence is TGTGCCAGCAGCGGGGGACAGGGGGCCTCTGGCTACACCTTC. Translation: CASSGGQGASGYTF.

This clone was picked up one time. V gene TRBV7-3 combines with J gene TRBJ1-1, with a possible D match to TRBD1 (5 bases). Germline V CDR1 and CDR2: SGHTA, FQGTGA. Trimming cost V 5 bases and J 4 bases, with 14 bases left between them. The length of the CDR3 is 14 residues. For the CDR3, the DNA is TGTGCCAGCAGCCCGGGCGGGGGAGGCACTGAAGCTTTCTTT. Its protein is CASSPGGGGTEAFF.

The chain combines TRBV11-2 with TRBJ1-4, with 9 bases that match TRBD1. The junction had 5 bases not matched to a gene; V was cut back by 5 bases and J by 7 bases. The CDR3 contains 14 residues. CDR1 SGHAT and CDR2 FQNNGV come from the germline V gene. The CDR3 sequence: CASSPQGAGEKLFF. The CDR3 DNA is TGTGCCAGCAGCCCACAGGGGGCAGGTGAAAAACTGTTTTTT.

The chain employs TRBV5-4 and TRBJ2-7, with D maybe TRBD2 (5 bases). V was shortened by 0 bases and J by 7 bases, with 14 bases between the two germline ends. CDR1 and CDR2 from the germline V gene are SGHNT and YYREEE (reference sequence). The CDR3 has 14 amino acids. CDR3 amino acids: CASSLDSYSGEQYF. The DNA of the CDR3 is TGTGCCAGCAGCTTGGACTCCTATTCGGGAGAGCAGTACTTC.

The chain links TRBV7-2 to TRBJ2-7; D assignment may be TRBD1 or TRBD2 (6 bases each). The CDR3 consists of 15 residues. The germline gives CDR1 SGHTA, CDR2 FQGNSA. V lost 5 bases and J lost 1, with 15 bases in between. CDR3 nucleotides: TGTGCCAGCAGCGAAGGCGGGACACCATCCTACGAGCAGTACTTC. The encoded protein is CASSEGGTPSYEQYF.

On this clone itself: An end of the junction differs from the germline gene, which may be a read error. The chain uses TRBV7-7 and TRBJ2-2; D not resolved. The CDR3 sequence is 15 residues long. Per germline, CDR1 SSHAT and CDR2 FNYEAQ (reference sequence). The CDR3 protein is CASSLGSENTGELFF. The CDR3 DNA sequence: TGTGCTAGCAGCTTGGGAAGCGAGAACACCGGGGAGCTGTTTTTT.

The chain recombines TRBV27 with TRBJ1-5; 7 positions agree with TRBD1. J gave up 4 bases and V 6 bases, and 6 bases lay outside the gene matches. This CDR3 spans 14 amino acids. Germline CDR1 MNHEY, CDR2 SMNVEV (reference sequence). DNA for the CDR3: TGTGCCAGCAGGGAGGGGGCCGGGAATCAGCCCCAGCATTTT. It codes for CASREGAGNQPQHF.

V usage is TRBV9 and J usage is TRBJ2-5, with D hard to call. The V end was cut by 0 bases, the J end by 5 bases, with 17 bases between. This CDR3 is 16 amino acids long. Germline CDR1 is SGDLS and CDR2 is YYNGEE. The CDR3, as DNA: TGTGCCAGCAGCGTAGGCGACTCGCCGTCGGTTGAGACCCAGTACTTC. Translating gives CASSVGDSPSVETQYF.

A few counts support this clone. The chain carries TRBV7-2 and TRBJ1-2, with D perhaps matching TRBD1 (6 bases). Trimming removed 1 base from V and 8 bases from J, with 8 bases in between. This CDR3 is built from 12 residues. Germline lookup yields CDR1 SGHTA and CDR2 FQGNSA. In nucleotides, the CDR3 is TGTGCCAGCAGCTTAGGACAGGTGGGCTACACCTTC. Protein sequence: CASSLGQVGYTF.

The CDR3 region has the DNA TGCGCCAGCAGCTCTGGGGGGGCGCAGACGGACATTCAGTACTTC. It encodes CASSSGGAQTDIQYF. The rearrangement links TRBV5-1 to TRBJ2-4, with D tentatively TRBD2 (7 bases). Trimming shortened V by 3 bases and J by 8 bases, and 18 bases separated the two germline ends. The germline V gene encodes CDR1 SGHRS and CDR2 YFSETQ. The length of the CDR3 is 15 residues.

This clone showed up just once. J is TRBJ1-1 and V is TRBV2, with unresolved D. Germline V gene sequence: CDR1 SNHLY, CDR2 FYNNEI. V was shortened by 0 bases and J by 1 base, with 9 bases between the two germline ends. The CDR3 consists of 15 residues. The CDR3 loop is CASSEALRSNTEAFF. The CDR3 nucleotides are TGTGCCAGCAGTGAAGCGCTTCGGTCGAACACTGAAGCTTTCTTT.

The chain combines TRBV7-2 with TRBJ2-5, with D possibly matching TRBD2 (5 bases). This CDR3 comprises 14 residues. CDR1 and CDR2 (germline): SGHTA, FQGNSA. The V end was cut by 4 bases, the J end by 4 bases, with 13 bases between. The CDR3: CASSSRDPGETQYF. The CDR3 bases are TGTGCCAGCAGCTCCCGGGATCCTGGAGAGACCCAGTACTTC. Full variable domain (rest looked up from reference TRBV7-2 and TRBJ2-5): GAGVSQSPSNKVTEKGKDVELRCDPISGHTALYWYRQSLGQGLEFLIYFQGNSAPDKSGLPSDRFSAERTGGSVSTLTIQRTQQEDSAVYLCASSSRDPGETQYFGPGTRLLVL.

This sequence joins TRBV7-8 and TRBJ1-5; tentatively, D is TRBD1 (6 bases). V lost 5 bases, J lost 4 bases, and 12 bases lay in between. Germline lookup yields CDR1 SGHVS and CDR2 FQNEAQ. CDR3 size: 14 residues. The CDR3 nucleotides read TGTGCCAGCAGCCAGGTCGACAGGAATCAGCCCCAGCATTTT. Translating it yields CASSQVDRNQPQHF.